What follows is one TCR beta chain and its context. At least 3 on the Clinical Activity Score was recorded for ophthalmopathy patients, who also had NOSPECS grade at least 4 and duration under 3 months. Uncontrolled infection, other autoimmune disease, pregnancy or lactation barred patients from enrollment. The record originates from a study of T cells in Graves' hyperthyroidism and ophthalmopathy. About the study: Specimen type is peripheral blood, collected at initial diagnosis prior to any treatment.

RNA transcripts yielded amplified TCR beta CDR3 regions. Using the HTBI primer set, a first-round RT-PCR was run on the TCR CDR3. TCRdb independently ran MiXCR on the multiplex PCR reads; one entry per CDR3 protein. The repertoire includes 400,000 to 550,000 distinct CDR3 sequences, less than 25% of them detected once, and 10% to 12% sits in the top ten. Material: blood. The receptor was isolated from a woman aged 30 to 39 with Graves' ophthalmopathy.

The CDR3 nucleotides are TGTGCCAGCCGGGACAGGGGAACCGGGGAGCTGTTTTTT. Residues: CASRDRGTGELFF. This sequence joins TRBV6-1 and TRBJ2-2; 10 bases align to TRBD1. CDR1 and CDR2 (germline): MNHNS, SASEGT. The CDR3 is made up of 13 amino acids. Unmatched junction bases numbered 2, after V lost 8 bases and J lost 5 bases.